The clone carrying this TCR beta chain was seen ten or more times. TCRdb reprocessed the reads via MiXCR and lists one record per CDR3 protein. The data hold approximately 320,000 distinct CDR3 sequences, with 8% to 10% observed a single time. The germline gives CDR1 SGHTA, CDR2 FQGNSA. V lost 5 bases, J lost 0 bases, and 20 bases lay in between. The CDR3 runs 17 residues. This sample was included in a study of T cell repertoires in cytomegalovirus infection. This chain links TRBV7-2 with TRBJ2-7, with D possibly matching TRBD2 (5 bases). The sequence was collected from a human donor in good health (CMV status not recorded). Some clones in this sample may be carry-over from other donors' samples. The sequenced material came from PBMCs. CDR3 sequence: CASSPSLSGLGSYEQYF. DNA for the CDR3: TGTGCCAGCAGCCCTAGTTTATCGGGATTGGGCTCCTACGAGCAGTACTTC.